This T cell receptor (beta chain) was retrieved from a study of long-term antiretroviral therapy in people with HIV. Survey-level resolution applied to immunoSEQ assay v3.0. Profiling relied on immunoSEQ multiplex PCR, and the TCRdb table lists in-frame clones only, not all of them. In the table there are approximately 15,000 clones, around 84% of which are singletons. For this clone: Antigen: not known.

Study-wide results and caveats: Post-ART diversity increased but stayed below transplant donor controls. Whichever time point was examined, clones expanded before ART dominated the repertoire. Repertoires from HIV showed CDR3 length ranges narrower than those of controls.

Each donor provided at least one pre-ART PBMC sample and at least two post-ART PBMC samples. The sample in question was unsorted PBMCs, obtained 0.1 years after starting antiretroviral therapy. This TCR came from a man younger than 35 with HIV.

This CDR3 is CSVDVSGLDYEQYF. CDR3 bases: TGCAGCGTTGACGTTAGCGGGCTCGACTACGAGCAGTACTTC. The chain couples TRBV29-1 to TRBJ2-7, with TRBD2 matching over 7 bases. CDR1 is SQVTM, CDR2 ANQGSEA, per germline. The CDR3 loop spans 14 amino acids. V lost 3 bases and J lost 3; bases outside the gene matches: 8.